The TCR beta chain under discussion was sequenced for a study of blood T cells in healthy people across ages. For the second PCR, which ran for about 7 to 11 cycles, a sample-barcoded 5' primer and a J-beta primer mix were used. Each TCR beta cDNA got a 12-nucleotide random molecular identifier. TCRdb re-derived calls from the 5' RACE reads in MiXCR, one entry per CDR3 protein. The sample records about 780,000 distinct CDR3 sequences, around 62% being singletons. This clonotype was seen once. The antigen is not known. Overall study findings and caveats: Roughly linear declines in TCR beta diversity per million T cells occurred with age.

CDR1 and CDR2 from the germline V gene are DFQATT and SNEGSKA (reference sequence). J gave up 0 bases and V 4 bases, and 3 bases lay outside the gene matches. The length of the CDR3 is 14 residues. The sequence was collected from a man aged 30 to 39 in good health. Sequencing was done on a sample of blood. J is TRBJ1-2 and V is TRBV20-1, with 9 bases matching TRBD1. The CDR3 bases are TGCAGTGCTAACAGGGGGCTCACTAACTATGGCTACACCTTC. Its protein is CSANRGLTNYGYTF.